The subject of this entry is one T cell receptor (beta chain). Its recognized antigen is unknown. No qualities accompany the bases; no much larger clone lies one base away. The cohort was made up of under 800 healthy bone marrow donors. At the time of sampling, every cohort member was nominally healthy, though immune exposures that went unrecorded were likely present. The donor was CMV seronegative and was included in the group of over 300 seronegative cohort members. Each donor provided a peripheral blood sample, and peripheral blood mononuclear cells were used for TCR beta sequencing. Genomic DNA extraction from the blood cell samples was performed with the Qiagen DNeasy Blood Extraction Kit. Here V drops 0 bases and J drops 6 bases, and the junction holds 5 bases not matched to any gene. CDR1 ENHRY and CDR2 SYGVKD are derived from the germline V gene. The CDR3 has 15 amino acids, counting the end cysteine and phenylalanine. Only the CDR3 part of the read is kept: 45 bases, read in frame from the first base.

This specimen belongs to a study of cytomegalovirus exposure and HLA in healthy donors (dated by TCRdb to 2015 to 2018). About the study as a whole: An earlier analysis of 587 of the donors reported around 280 Gb of sequence data and 95 million to 140 million unique TCR beta sequences obtained from some 170 million T cells. An early release that covered approximately 600 HLA-typed donors contained approximately 300 gigabases of sequencing data and roughly 84 million unique TCR sequences. Of the roughly 400 genotyped donors, more than 75% were placed in the genetic ancestry cluster associated with self-reported Caucasian donors. The aim of the study was to test whether cataloging public T cell receptors could identify signatures of past pathogen exposure. The study profiled the T cell repertoires of hundreds of subjects by immunosequencing and related them to cytomegalovirus serostatus. Besides the first cohort of approximately 670 subjects, a separate validation cohort made up of about 120 different subjects was used. To predict cytomegalovirus infection status, the study brought together high-throughput TCR immunosequencing, statistical association of individual TCRs with disease status, and machine learning. In a later analysis, previously published TCR beta repertoires from about 640 donors were re-analyzed and high-resolution HLA genotyping was added so that TCR occurrence patterns could be studied. In the later analysis, no new phenotypic data were used to find candidate immune exposures; instead, reliance was placed on TCR beta sequences and their occurrence across donors. An earlier analysis of several hundred of the donors used high-throughput TCR beta sequencing to judge whether each TCR beta V gene segment behaved as functional or pseudogenic. Donor age, sex, ethnicity and CMV serostatus were compiled together with the repertoire data. Genome-wide SNP genotypes for about 65% of the roughly 670 donors were used in a later genetic analysis, which treated that subset as a discovery cohort. All discovery cohort repertoires had been generated on a single sequencing platform. HLA typing included class I and class II loci at four-digit resolution. The number of typed donors differed by locus: roughly 620-630 for A, B, C, DRB1 and DQB1; 522 for DQA1; approximately 600 for DPA1; and around 450 for DPB1. Roughly five DR-DQ haplotypes were treated as single units for association and clustering because of strong linkage in the cohort. Among about 390 genotyped donors of the cohort, an average of about 240,000 unique TCR beta nucleotide sequences were sequenced per donor, roughly 18% of them non-productive. Beyond this particular receptor, the publication reports: In a later genetic analysis, fewer N-insertions in productive TCRs were reported among donors in an Asian-associated ancestry cluster than the approximately 710-donor mean. A later analysis found that HLA-associated TCR beta chains were more clonally expanded and had lower generation probabilities than equally common non-associated chains. A cluster of highly shared sequence variants was judged likely to represent a technical artifact of the sequencing pipeline. V-gene and J-gene trimming of TCR beta chains was associated with a missense DCLRE1C variant in a later genetic analysis, and the association was replicated in an independent cohort. Because HLA typing was missing for some donors at each locus, association tests included only the typed subset. Strong co-occurrence of HLA alleles, especially DR and DQ, made assigning TCR associations to individual alleles difficult. The presence/absence analyses assumed that sequencing depth was roughly uniform across donors, and that assumption may not be true. CMV serostatus was the only immune exposure information available for the cohort. In an earlier analysis of 587 of the donors, most TCR beta V segments appeared in productive rearrangements about 87% or about 30% of the time, broadly matching IMGT annotations. Most TCR sequences were seen in very few donors, while some public TCRs were found in many individuals. A further reported finding was that TCR beta sequences accurately predicted the HLA-A and HLA-B alleles for most subjects in the first cohort. A few of the identified cytomegalovirus-associated TCR beta chains were confirmed in vitro to be specific for cytomegalovirus antigens. In the study, 150 to 200 TCR beta chains were listed as associated with cytomegalovirus. A later analysis found that most CMV-associated TCR beta chains appeared HLA-restricted, with HLA associations seemingly driven largely by CMV exposure. Linkage disequilibrium might explain the correlated functional status among segregating V segments, but an unknown experimental factor could not be excluded. Some IMGT-functional V segments, including TRBV6-2 and TRBV6-3, could not be distinguished by the 87-base-pair reads and were therefore excluded. In this cohort, only TCR beta chains were sequenced, and detectable features were limited by the absence of alpha or paired-chain data. A later analysis found that TCR association rates varied across HLA loci, with DRB1 alleles showing the most associated TCRs and HLA-C alleles the fewest. The authors suggested that the approach could potentially be generalized to other disease states and immunological phenotypes. Several of the top co-occurrence clusters appeared to be linked to parvovirus B19, influenza, CMV and Epstein-Barr virus, according to a later analysis. The earlier analysis of around 600 of the donors excluded some 16 rarely observed V segments, including chromosome 9 orphons, because counts were too low. At a false discovery rate of 0.05, a later analysis linked some 17,000 TCR beta sequences to specific HLA alleles. In both the original and validation cohorts, the classifier was reported to diagnose cytomegalovirus status with high specificity and sensitivity.

Libraries were constructed by the immunoSEQ multiplex PCR assay. For the multiplex PCR, a mixture combining 60 forward primers for TCR Vbeta segments and 13 reverse primers for TCR Jbeta segments was used. The CDR3 region of rearranged TCR beta genes was amplified from genomic DNA by a multiplex PCR assay. The amplified TCR beta libraries were sequenced on the Illumina HiSeq System as 87-base-pair reads. The published analysis was carried out like this. A later analysis tallied 75 million to 95 million unique TCR beta chains across the 666 repertoires, and approximately 12 million of those chains were shared by two or more donors. To remove PCR and sequencing errors, raw reads were error-corrected and collapsed into unique sequences using a nearest-neighbor algorithm that merged closely related sequences. Alignment of CDR3 sequences to IMGT reference sequences was used to assign V, D and J gene segments. For a sequence to be retained, a match of at least six nucleotides was required to both a V gene segment and a J gene segment. Rearrangements were classified as productive when the CDR3 lacked stop codons and remained in frame with V and J, and all other rearrangements were classified as non-productive. CDR3 was defined according to IMGT convention as the region running from the second conserved V-encoded cysteine to the conserved J-encoded phenylalanine. The earlier analysis of fewer than 750 of the donors excluded sequences that lacked an unambiguous match to a single V gene segment. In an earlier analysis of more than 500 of the donors, a V segment was called functional when productive rearrangements were above 56.7%, and segregating when the standard deviation between donors exceeded 5%. A statistical classification framework was built for diagnosing cytomegalovirus status from the catalog of TCR beta chain sequences. In a later analysis, TCR nucleotide sequences were compared against IMGT/GENE-DB human TR gene sequences so that V and J genes could be assigned. In a later analysis, CDR3 sequences and most-parsimonious VDJ recombination scenarios were assigned using the TCRdist pipeline. In a later analysis, each TCR beta chain was defined by its CDR3 amino acid sequence together with its V-gene family, and reads lacking a unique V-gene family were excluded. A later analysis removed 592 highly shared, low-generation-probability nucleotide sequences to deal with suspected cross-contamination and a sequencing artifact. In a later analysis, a clonal expansion index for each public chain was calculated from normalized within-repertoire ranks of inferred template counts. Generation probabilities in a later analysis came from a VDJ recombination model fitted to out-of-frame rearrangements, and those results were checked against IGoR. In a later analysis, TCR-TCR, TCR-HLA and TCR-CMV co-occurrence was scored with hypergeometric tests, and a repertoire-size bias correction was applied to TCR pairs. To estimate false discovery rates, a later analysis permuted the HLA or CMV assignments 20 times. In a later analysis, co-occurring TCRs were grouped with DBSCAN, and TCRdist sequence similarity was added when clustering was performed within HLA-allele-positive subsets. For co-occurrence clustering, repertoires with fewer than 30,000 or more than 120,000 public chains were excluded, along with five or six repertoires with anomalous nucleotide sharing. In TCRdb, the immuneACCESS table is reduced to in-frame sequences with V and J assigned. These tables do not hold every clone; where another copy was compared, an unresolved V gene accounts for under half, and the others remain unexplained. The V and J calls and clone size come from that table; D and trimming were worked out from the DNA. The sample table contains about 140,000 clones; only one count was recorded for around 80% of them. The biggest ten clones account for 2% to 2.5% of the sample.

Source material: PBMCs. This receptor was obtained from a man aged 25-40 years in good health and CMV-seronegative. The chain employs TRBV10-3 and TRBJ2-3, and TRBD1 aligns with 8 junction nucleotides. The nucleotide sequence reads TGTGCCATCAGTGAGTCGGTCTCAGGGGGCGATACGCAGTATTTT. It is translated as CAISESVSGGDTQYF.